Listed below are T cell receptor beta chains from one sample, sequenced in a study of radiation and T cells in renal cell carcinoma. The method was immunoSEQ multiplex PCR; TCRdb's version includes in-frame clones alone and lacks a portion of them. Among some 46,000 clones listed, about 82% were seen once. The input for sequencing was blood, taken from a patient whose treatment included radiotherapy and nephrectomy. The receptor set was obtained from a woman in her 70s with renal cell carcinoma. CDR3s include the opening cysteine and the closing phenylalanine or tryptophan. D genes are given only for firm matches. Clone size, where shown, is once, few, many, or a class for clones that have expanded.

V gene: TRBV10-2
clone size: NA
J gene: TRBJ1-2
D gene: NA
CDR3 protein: CASSDQGSIYGYTF
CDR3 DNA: TGCGCCAGCAGTGACCAGGGCAGCATCTATGGCTACACCTTC

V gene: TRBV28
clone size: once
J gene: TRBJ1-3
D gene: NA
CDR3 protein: CASSLLGGAGATSGNTIYF
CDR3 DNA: TGTGCCAGCAGTCTCCTTGGGGGGGCAGGGGCGACCTCTGGAAACACCATATATTTT

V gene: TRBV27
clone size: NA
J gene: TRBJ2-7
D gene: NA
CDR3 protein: CASSSTGSGYEQYF
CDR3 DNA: TGTGCCAGCAGTTCTACAGGGAGCGGCTACGAGCAGTACTTC

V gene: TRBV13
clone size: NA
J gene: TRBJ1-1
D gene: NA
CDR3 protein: CASSQTRWGEAFF
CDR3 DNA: TGTGCCAGCAGCCAGACCCGTTGGGGTGAAGCTTTCTTT

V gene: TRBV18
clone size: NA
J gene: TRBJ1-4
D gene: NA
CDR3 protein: CASSPVSGTNEKLFF
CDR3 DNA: TGTGCCAGCTCACCCGTGTCTGGCACTAATGAAAAACTGTTTTTT

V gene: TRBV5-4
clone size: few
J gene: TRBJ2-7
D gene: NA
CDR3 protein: CASSLVLKGADEQYF
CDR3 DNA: TGTGCCAGCAGCTTGGTATTGAAGGGAGCGGACGAGCAGTACTTC

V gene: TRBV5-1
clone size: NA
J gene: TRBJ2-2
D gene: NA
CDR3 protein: CASSFQTGELFF
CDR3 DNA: TGCGCCAGCAGCTTCCAGACCGGGGAGCTGTTTTTT

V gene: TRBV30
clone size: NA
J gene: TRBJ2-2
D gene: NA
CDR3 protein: CAWRGLFTGELFF
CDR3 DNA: TGTGCCTGGAGAGGACTATTCACCGGGGAGCTGTTTTTT

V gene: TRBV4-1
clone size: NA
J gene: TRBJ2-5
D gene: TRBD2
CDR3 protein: CASSQDGSGGDKETQYF
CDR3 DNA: TGCGCCAGCAGCCAAGATGGGAGCGGGGGGGATAAGGAGACCCAGTACTTC

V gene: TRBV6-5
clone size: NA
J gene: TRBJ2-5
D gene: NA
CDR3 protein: CASSYSASNLEDTQYF
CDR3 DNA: TGTGCCAGCAGTTACTCGGCTAGTAATTTGGAAGATACCCAGTACTTC

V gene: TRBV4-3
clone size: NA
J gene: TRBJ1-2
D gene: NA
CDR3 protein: CASSQDRGNYGYTF
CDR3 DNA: TGCGCCAGCAGCCAAGACAGGGGAAACTATGGCTACACCTTC

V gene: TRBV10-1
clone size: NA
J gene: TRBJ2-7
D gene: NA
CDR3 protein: CASRAGASYEQYF
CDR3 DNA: TGCGCCAGCAGGGCGGGGGCGTCCTACGAGCAGTACTTC

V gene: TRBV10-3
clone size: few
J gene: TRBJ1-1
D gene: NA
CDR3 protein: CAISESVGVKGAFF
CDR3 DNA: TGTGCCATCAGTGAGTCAGTAGGGGTTAAAGGGGCTTTCTTT

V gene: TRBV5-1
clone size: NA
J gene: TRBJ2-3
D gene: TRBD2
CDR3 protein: CASSLTAGGTDTQYF
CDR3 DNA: TGCGCCAGCAGCTTAACAGCGGGGGGCACAGATACGCAGTATTTT

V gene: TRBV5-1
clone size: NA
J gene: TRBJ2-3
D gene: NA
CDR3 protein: CASSLEGSTDTQYF
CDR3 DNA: TGCGCCAGCAGCTTGGAGGGTAGCACAGATACGCAGTATTTT

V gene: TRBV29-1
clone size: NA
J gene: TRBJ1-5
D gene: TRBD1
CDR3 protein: CSVQGGGNQPQHF
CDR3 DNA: TGCAGCGTTCAAGGGGGCGGGAATCAGCCCCAGCATTTT

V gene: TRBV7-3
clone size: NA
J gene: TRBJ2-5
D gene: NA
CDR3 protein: CASSPTWGETQYF
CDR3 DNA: TGTGCCAGCAGCCCGACATGGGGGGAGACCCAGTACTTC

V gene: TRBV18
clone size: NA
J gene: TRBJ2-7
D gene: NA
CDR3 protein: CASSPSGTNRKQYF
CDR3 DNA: TGTGCCAGCTCACCTTCAGGGACAAATCGGAAGCAGTACTTC

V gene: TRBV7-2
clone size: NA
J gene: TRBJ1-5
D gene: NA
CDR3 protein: CASSPDSHQPQHF
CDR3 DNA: TGTGCCAGCAGTCCGGACAGTCATCAGCCCCAGCATTTT

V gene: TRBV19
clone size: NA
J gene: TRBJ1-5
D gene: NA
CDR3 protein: CASSMIGGPQHF
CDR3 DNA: TGTGCCAGTAGTATGATAGGGGGGCCCCAGCATTTT

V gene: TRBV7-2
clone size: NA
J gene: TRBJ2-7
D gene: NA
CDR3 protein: CASTQQKEGYEQYF
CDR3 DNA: TGTGCCAGCACCCAACAGAAGGAGGGCTACGAGCAGTACTTC

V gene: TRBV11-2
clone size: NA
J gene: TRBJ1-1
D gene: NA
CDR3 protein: CASSLGQTNTEAFF
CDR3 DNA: TGTGCCAGCAGCTTAGGGCAGACGAACACTGAAGCTTTCTTT

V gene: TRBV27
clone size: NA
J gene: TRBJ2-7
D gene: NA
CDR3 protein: CASSLYDSYEQYF
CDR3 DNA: TGTGCCAGCAGTCTCTATGACTCCTACGAGCAGTACTTC

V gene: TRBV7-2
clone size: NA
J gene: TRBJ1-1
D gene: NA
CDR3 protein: CASSLAGIQGTEAFF
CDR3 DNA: TGTGCCAGCAGCTTAGCGGGGATACAGGGCACTGAAGCTTTCTTT

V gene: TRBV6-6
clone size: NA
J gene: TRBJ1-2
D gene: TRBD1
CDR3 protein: CASRPTGGNYGYTF
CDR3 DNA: TGTGCCAGCAGACCCACAGGGGGCAACTATGGCTACACCTTC

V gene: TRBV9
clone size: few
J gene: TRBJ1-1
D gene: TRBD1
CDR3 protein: CASSVAGQQNTEAFF
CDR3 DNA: TGTGCCAGCAGCGTAGCGGGACAGCAGAACACTGAAGCTTTCTTT

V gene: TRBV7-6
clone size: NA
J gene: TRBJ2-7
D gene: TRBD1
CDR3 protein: CASSLGVGQGHEQYF
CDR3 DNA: TGTGCCAGCAGCTTAGGAGTGGGACAGGGGCACGAGCAGTACTTC

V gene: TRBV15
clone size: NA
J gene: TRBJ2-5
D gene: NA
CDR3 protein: CATSRDSQETQYF
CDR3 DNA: TGTGCCACCAGCAGGGACAGTCAAGAGACCCAGTACTTC

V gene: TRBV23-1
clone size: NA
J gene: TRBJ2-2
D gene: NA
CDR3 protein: CASSRAGELFF
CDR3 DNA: TGCGCCAGCAGTCGAGCCGGGGAGCTGTTTTTT

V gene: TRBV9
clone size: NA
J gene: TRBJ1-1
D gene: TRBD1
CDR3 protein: CASSVQGDTEAFF
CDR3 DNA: TGTGCCAGCAGCGTACAGGGGGACACTGAAGCTTTCTTT

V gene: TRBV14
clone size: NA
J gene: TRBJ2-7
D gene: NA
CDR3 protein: CASSQVPTGFEQYF
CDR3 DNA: TGTGCCAGCAGCCAAGTGCCGACCGGTTTCGAGCAGTACTTC

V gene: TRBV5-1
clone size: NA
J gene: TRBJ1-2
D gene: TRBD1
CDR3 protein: CASSLATGGDGYTF
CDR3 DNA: TGCGCCAGCAGCTTGGCCACAGGGGGAGATGGCTACACCTTC

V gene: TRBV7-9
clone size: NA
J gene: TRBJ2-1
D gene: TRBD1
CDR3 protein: CASSSPGTGTRNEQFF
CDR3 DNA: TGTGCCAGCAGCTCGCCCGGGACAGGGACACGCAATGAGCAGTTCTTC

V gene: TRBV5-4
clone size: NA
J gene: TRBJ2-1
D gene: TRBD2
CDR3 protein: CASRNRLAGVYEQFF
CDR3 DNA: TGTGCCAGCAGAAATAGACTAGCGGGAGTCTATGAGCAGTTCTTC

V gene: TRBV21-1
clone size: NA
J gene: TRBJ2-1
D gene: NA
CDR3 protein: CASSKDPPAGSSYNEQFF
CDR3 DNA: TGTGCCAGCAGCAAAGACCCTCCCGCGGGAAGCTCCTACAATGAGCAGTTCTTC

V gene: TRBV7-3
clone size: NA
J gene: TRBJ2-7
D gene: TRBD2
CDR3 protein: CASSTPREQREGACEQYF
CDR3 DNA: TGTGCCAGCAGCACACCCCGGGAGCAGCGGGAGGGCGCGTGCGAGCAGTACTTC

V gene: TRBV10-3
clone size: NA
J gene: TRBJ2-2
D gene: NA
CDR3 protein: CAISEGSGNTGELFF
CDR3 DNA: TGTGCCATCAGTGAAGGTAGCGGCAACACCGGGGAGCTGTTTTTT

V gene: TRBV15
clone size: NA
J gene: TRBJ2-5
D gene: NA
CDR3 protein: CATSSEDTKETQYF
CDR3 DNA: TGTGCCACCAGCAGTGAGGACACGAAAGAGACCCAGTACTTC

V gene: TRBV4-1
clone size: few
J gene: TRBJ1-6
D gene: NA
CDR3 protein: CASSLPLPRGAGSPLHF
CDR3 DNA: TGCGCCAGCAGCCTCCCCCTACCGAGGGGCGCAGGTTCACCCCTCCACTTT

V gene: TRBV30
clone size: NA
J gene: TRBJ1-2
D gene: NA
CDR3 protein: CAWSIGGPGYTF
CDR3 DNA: TGTGCCTGGTCCATAGGGGGGCCAGGCTACACCTTC

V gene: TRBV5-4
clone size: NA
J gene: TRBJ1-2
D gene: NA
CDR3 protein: CASSPQLNNYGYTF
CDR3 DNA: TGTGCCAGCAGCCCACAGCTTAACAACTATGGCTACACCTTC

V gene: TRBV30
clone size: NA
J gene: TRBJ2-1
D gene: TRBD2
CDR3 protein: CASGLAGVAFF
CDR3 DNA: TGTGCCTCGGGACTAGCGGGAGTGGCGTTCTTC

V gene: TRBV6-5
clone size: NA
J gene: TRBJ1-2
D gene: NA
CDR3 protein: CASSYSPDDYGYTF
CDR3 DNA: TGTGCCAGCAGTTACTCGCCCGACGACTATGGCTACACCTTC

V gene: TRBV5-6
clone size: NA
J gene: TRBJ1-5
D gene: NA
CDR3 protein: CASSLDGGINQPQHF
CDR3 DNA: TGTGCCAGCAGCTTGGATGGGGGAATCAATCAGCCCCAGCATTTT

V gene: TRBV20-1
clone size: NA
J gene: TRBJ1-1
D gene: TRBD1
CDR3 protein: CSAGGQGVFF
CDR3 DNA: TGCAGTGCTGGAGGACAGGGCGTCTTCTTT

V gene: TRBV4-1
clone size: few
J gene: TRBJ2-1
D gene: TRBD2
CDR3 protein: CASSQAANLLAVYNEQFF
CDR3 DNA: TGCGCCAGCAGCCAAGCAGCTAATCTTCTAGCGGTTTACAATGAGCAGTTCTTC

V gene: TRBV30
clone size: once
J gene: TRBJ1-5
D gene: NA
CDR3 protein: CAWSTEGSQPQHF
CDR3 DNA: TGTGCCTGGAGTACCGAGGGGAGTCAGCCCCAGCATTTT

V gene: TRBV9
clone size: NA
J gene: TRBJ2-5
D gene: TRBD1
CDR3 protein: CASSSGQPGETQYF
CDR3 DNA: TGTGCCAGCAGCTCGGGACAGCCGGGCGAGACCCAGTACTTC

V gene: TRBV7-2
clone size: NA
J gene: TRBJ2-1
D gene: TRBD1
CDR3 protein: CASSFSGTGVDEQFF
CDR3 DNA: TGTGCCAGCAGCTTCTCCGGGACAGGGGTGGATGAGCAGTTCTTC

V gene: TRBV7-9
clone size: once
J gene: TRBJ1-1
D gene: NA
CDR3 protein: CASSLPIDPTEAFF
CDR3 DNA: TGTGCCAGCAGCTTACCGATCGACCCCACTGAAGCTTTCTTT

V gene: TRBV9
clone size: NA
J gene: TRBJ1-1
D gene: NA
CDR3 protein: CASSVAAGNTEAFF
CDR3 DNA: TGTGCCAGCAGCGTAGCGGCCGGGAACACTGAAGCTTTCTTT

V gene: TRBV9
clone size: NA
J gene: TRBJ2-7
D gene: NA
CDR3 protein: CASSVAGNTYEQYF
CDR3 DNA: TGTGCCAGCAGCGTAGCCGGGAACACCTACGAGCAGTACTTC

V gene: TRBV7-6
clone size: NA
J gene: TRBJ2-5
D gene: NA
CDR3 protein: CASSWTFLYQETQYF
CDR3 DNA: TGTGCCAGCAGTTGGACATTCCTGTACCAAGAGACCCAGTACTTC